This TCR beta chain was captured by sequencing in a study of cytomegalovirus exposure and HLA in healthy donors. As for the study in general: HLA-typed donors were the source of 83 million or so unique TCRs held in an early data release. In terms of ancestry, the Caucasian-associated cluster contained around 79% of the 300 to 400 genotyped donors. Study-level results: CMV serostatus was the sole immune exposure information available.

Vbeta (60) and Jbeta (13) primers were used in the PCR. Generated by immunoSEQ multiplex PCR, the TCRdb table keeps only in-frame clones and is missing some. The sample carries roughly 100,000 clones, approximately 72% recorded once. On this clone itself: Its matching antigen is unknown.

CDR1 MNHNS and CDR2 SASEGT come from the germline V gene. The CDR3 sequence is 14 residues long. V lost 5 bases and J 6 bases, leaving 16 bases between the germline ends. Material for sequencing was PBMCs. The receptor comes from a man aged 30 to 45 in good health and CMV-seronegative. The rearrangement uses TRBV6-1 and TRBJ1-2, with D tentatively TRBD1 (6 bases). Here the CDR3 DNA reads TGTGCCAGCAGTCCGCCAGGGGCGGTGGATGGCTACACCTTC. Translation: CASSPPGAVDGYTF.